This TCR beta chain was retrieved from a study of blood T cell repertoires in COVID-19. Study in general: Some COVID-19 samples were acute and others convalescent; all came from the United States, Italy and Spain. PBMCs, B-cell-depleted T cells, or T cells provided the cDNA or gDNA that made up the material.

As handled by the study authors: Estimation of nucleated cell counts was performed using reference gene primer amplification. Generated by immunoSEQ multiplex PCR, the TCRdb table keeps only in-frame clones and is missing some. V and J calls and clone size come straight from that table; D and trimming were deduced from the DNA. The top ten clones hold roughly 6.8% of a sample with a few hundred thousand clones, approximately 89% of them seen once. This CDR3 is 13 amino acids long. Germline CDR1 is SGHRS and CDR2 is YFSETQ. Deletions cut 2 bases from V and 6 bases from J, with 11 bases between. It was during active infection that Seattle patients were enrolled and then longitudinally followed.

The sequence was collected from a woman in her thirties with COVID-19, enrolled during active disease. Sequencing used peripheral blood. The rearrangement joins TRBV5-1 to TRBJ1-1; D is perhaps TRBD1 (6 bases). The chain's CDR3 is CASSLRGSAEAFF. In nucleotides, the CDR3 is TGCGCCAGCAGCTTAAGGGGGTCGGCTGAAGCTTTCTTT.